The source of this TCR beta chain is a study of blood T cell repertoires in COVID-19 (TCRdb year 2020). Describing the broader study: Samples covering the acute and convalescent phases of COVID-19 were provided by collaborators in the United States, Italy and Spain. The repertoires were made available in a free public database intended to serve as a resource for research on the immune response to SARS-CoV-2. Where available, HLA class I and class II types were obtained from metadata supplied by the sample provider rather than from assay-based typing. The prospective study material was composed of cDNA or gDNA derived from T cells, B-cell-depleted T cells, or PBMCs. Samples were obtained from the ongoing ImmuneRACE study (first 160 participants) and from 1,200 or so subjects provided by 6 global collaborators. Deeply sampled blood TCRbeta repertoires from subjects exposed to, actively infected with, or recovered from COVID-19 were included in the dataset. A de-identified subject ID, COVID-19 status, age in years and sex were almost always included in the sample metadata.

As concerns this clone: Its antigen remains undetermined. No much larger clone exists at a distance of one base, and base qualities are not known.

One collaborating source in Seattle enrolled patients during active infection and followed them longitudinally through the course of disease. Collaborating institutions collected whole blood in K2EDTA tubes following their own protocols. Collaborator samples were shipped for TCRbeta analysis as frozen whole blood, isolated PBMCs, or DNA extracted from either sample type. As encoded in the germline V gene, CDR1 is SGHTA while CDR2 is FQGNSA. The CDR3 starts with the cysteine, ends with the phenylalanine, and has 16 residues. Only the CDR3 portion is preserved as DNA: 48 bases, with reading frame beginning at the first base. V gives up 4 bases and J gives up 5 bases, and the segment between their germline ends measures 18 bases. Results and caveats for the whole study, not just this receptor: How much clinical and demographic metadata was included differed by source and by participant, and the metadata was provided uncurated.

TCRbeta CDR3 regions were amplified from genomic DNA by means of the immunoSEQ Assay, a bias-controlled multiplex PCR. In the authors' own workflow: The number of nucleated cells in each sample was estimated by amplification of reference gene primers within the assay. Sequence reads were collapsed and filtered to measure the absolute abundance of every unique TCRbeta CDR3 rearrangement. For each sample, productive Simpson clonality was calculated by taking the square root of Simpson's diversity index across productive rearrangements. In its TCRdb copy, this immuneACCESS table keeps in-frame sequences only and misses some clones. Where compared with another copy, unresolved V genes explain less than half of these, and the others have no known cause. V and J calls and clone size follow that table, whereas D and trimming were derived from the DNA. The sample data list 250,000 to 300,000 clones, and approximately 87% of these were observed just once. Approximately 12% of the sample is held by the ten biggest clonotypes.

This chain is built from TRBV7-2 and TRBJ2-1, with a tentative D gene TRBD1 over 6 matching bases. The origin of this receptor is a woman in her 30s with COVID-19, enrolled during active disease. Sequencing was performed on peripheral blood. The CDR3 here reads CASSSVDQGYHNEQFF. The nucleotide sequence reads as follows: TGTGCCAGCAGCTCAGTGGATCAGGGGTACCACAATGAGCAGTTCTTC.